A selection of T cell receptor beta chains follows, all from one sample in a study of Ad26.COV2.S vaccination and SARS-CoV-2 variants. Generated by immunoSEQ multiplex PCR, the TCRdb table keeps only in-frame clones and is missing some. The data contain around 450,000 clones, around 87% of them singletons. The source material was peripheral blood, sampled in a trial of Ad26.COV2.S vaccine versus placebo. All receptors come from a person between 18 and 60 years old who received the Ad26.COV2.S COVID-19 vaccine or a placebo. CDR3s include the opening cysteine and the closing phenylalanine or tryptophan. Some rows have no size entry. The others give once, few or many, or a class for an expanded clone.

TRBJ2-7 TRBV6-1 . CASSEGTGGWEQYF
TRBJ2-6 TRBV5-4 . CASRDLGANVLTF
TRBJ1-5 TRBV28 . CASSPETGGSGQPQHF
TRBJ2-7 TRBV2 . CASSQQASSYEQYF
TRBJ1-2 TRBV6-6 . CASSPGLIYGYTF
TRBJ2-3 TRBV6-9 . CADPRTAGDTDTQYF
TRBJ1-3 TRBV11-2 . CASSLEPVNTIYF
TRBJ1-3 TRBV7-8 . CASRGQNRQSGVNTIYF
TRBJ1-6 TRBV30 . CAWSTQGAANSPLHF
TRBJ1-6 TRBV29-1 . CSALTAQGEPLHF
TRBJ2-7 TRBV11-2 . CASSPLMDSYEQYF
TRBJ1-2 TRBV2 . CASSYKQGNGGYTF
TRBJ2-6 TRBV19 . CASSKSTRSSGANVLTF
TRBJ2-4 TRBV5-1 . CASSFDGAENIQYF
TRBJ2-5 TRBV5-5 . CASSRRGGGQETQYF
TRBJ1-5 TRBV6-6 few CASSRQAAFGQPQHF
TRBJ1-1 TRBV5-1 once CASSQDRAHKMNTEAFF
TRBJ2-3 TRBV5-4 . CASSLSRGGTDTQYF
TRBJ2-7 TRBV7-2 . CASSAGLAGTYEQYF
TRBJ1-6 TRBV4-1 . CASSQEGLGGIGYNSPLHF
TRBJ2-1 TRBV11-2 . CASSLGLHEQFF
TRBJ1-5 TRBV5-5 . CASSLPGGNQPQHF
TRBJ1-1 TRBV5-1 . CASSLVDRAPEAFF
TRBJ2-2 TRBV7-9 . CAQEGAGELFF
TRBJ2-3 TRBV16 . CASSGVGTGTDTQYF
TRBJ2-1 TRBV4-3 . CASSQDHGRGNEQFF
TRBJ2-1 TRBV7-8 . CASTPGGPYNEQFF
TRBJ1-6 TRBV30 . CAETRAYNSPLHF
TRBJ2-1 TRBV7-2 . CASSHRTNEQFF
TRBJ2-2 TRBV6-5 . CASRSPGRVNGELFF
TRBJ1-2 TRBV3-1/TRBV3-2 . CASSPLIRDRGRRDYGYTF
TRBJ2-3 TRBV4-2 . CASSHHSGGEGDTQYF
TRBJ1-2 TRBV27 . CASSYWAGLSYGYTF
TRBJ1-4 TRBV2 . CASSEGLLGAGEKLFF
TRBJ1-3 TRBV7-6 few CASSLVQGSGNTIYF
TRBJ1-2 TRBV5-3 . CARKGGIGYTF
TRBJ2-1 TRBV2 . CASSEDPGVGNEQFF
TRBJ2-1 TRBV4-3 . CASSQETNAGVAGYNEQFF
TRBJ2-1 TRBV19 . CASAGAHNEQFF
TRBJ1-2 TRBV11-1 . CASSFTPGQGDGYTF
TRBJ2-2 TRBV6-2/TRBV6-3 . CASSLYRVGTGELFF
TRBJ1-4 TRBV30 . CACWQTGEIGKLFF
TRBJ2-7 TRBV6-2/TRBV6-3 . CASSNSDRAYEQYF
TRBJ2-3 TRBV5-1 . CASSLGLAGAGTDTQYF
TRBJ2-2 TRBV9 . CASSVEGQGRTGELFF